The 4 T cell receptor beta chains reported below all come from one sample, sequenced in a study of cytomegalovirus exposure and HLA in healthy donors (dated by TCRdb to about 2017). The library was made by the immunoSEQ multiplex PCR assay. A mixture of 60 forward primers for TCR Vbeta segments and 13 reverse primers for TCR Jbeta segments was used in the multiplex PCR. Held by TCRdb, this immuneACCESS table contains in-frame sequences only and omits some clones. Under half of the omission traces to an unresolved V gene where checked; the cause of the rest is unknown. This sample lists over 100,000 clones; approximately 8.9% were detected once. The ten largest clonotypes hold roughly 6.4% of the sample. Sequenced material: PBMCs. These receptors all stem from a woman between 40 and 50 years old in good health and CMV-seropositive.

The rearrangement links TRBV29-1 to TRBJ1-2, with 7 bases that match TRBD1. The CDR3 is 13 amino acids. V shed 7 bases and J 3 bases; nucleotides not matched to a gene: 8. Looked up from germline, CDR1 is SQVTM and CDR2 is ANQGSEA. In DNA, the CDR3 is TGCAGCGGGTTCAACACAGGGGACTATGGCTACACCTTC. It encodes CSGFNTGDYGYTF.

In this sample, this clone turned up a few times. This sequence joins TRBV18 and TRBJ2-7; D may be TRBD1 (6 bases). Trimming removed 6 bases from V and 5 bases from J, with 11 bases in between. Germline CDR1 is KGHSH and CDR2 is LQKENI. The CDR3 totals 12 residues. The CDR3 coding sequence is TGTGCCAGCTCGGGCCCAGGGGACGAGCAGTACTTC. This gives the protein CASSGPGDEQYF.

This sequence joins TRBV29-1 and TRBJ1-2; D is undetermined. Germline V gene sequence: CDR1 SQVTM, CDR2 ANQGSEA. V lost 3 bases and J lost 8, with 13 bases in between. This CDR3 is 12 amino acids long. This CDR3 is CSVDKEGGGYTF. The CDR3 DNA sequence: TGCAGCGTTGATAAGGAGGGCGGCGGCTACACCTTC.

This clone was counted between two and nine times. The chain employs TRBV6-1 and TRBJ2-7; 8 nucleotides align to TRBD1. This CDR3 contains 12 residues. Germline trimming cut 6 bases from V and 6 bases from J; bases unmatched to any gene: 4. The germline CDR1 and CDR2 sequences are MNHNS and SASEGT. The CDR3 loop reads CASSWDRREQYF. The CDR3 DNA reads TGTGCCAGCAGCTGGGACAGGCGCGAGCAGTACTTC.